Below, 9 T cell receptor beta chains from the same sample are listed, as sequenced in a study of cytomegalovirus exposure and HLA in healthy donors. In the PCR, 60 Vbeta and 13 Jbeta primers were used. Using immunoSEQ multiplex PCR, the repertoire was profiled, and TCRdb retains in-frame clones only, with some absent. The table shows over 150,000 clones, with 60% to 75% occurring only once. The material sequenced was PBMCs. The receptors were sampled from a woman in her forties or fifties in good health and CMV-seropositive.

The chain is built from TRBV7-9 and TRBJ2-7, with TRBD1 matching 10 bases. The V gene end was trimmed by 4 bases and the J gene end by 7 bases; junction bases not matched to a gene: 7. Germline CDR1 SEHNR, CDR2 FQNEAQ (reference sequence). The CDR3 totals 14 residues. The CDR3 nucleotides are TGTGCCAGCAGCTCAGGGGACAGGGGTAGAGAGCAGTACTTC. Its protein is CASSSGDRGREQYF.

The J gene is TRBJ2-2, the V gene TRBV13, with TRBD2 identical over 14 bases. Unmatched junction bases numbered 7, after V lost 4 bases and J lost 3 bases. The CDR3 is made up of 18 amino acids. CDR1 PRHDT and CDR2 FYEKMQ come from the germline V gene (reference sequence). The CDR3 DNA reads TGTGCCAGCAGCTCCGGACTAGCGGGGGGCTTAGACACCGGGGAGCTGTTTTTT. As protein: CASSSGLAGGLDTGELFF.

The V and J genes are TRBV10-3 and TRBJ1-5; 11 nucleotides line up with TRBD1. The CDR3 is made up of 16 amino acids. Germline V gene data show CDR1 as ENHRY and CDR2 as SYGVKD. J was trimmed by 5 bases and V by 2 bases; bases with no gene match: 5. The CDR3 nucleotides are TGTGCCATCAGTGAGGGGCGGACAGGGGGCGATCAGCCCCAGCATTTT. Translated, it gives CAISEGRTGGDQPQHF.

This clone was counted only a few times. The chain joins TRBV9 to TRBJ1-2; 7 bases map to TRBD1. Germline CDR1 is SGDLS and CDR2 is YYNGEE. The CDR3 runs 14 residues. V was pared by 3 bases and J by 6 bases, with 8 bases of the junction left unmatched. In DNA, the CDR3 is TGTGCCAGCAGCGCATTGAGACAGGGCAATGGCTACACCTTC. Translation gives CASSALRQGNGYTF.

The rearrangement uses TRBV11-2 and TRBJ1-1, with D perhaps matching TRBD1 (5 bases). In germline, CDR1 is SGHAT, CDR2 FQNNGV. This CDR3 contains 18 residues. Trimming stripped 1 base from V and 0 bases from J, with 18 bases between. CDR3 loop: CASSLGGAAGGLNTEAFF. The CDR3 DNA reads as TGTGCCAGCAGCTTAGGAGGGGCGGCGGGGGGATTGAACACTGAAGCTTTCTTT. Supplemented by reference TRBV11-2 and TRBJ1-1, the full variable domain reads EAGVAQSPRYKIIEKRQSVAFWCNPISGHATLYWYQQILGQGPKLLIQFQNNGVVDDSQLPKDRFSAERLKGVDSTLKIQPAKLEDSAVYLCASSLGGAAGGLNTEAFFGQGTRLTVV.

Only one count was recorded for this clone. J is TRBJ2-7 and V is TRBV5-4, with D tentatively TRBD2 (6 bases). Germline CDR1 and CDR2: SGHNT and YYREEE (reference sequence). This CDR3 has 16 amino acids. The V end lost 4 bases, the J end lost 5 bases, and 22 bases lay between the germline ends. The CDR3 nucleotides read TGTGCCAGCAGCCCGGGCGGGGCAGGGTACCTAAACGAGCAGTACTTC. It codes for CASSPGGAGYLNEQYF.

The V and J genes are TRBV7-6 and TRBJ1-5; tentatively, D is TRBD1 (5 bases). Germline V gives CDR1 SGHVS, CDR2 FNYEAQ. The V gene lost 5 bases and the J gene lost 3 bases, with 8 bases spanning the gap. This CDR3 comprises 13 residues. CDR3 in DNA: TGTGCCAGCAGCCGACAGCTCAATCAGCCCCAGCATTTT. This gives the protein CASSRQLNQPQHF.

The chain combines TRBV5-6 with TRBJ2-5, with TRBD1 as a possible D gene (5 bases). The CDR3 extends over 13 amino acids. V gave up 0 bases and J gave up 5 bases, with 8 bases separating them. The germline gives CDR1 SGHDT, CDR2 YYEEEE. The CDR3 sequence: CASSLVGVETQYF. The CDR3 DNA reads TGTGCCAGCAGCTTGGTAGGGGTCGAGACCCAGTACTTC.

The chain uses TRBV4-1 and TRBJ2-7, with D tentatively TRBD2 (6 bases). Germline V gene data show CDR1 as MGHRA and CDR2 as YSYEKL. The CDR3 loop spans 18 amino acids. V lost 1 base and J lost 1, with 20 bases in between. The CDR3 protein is CASSQAREGQGGSYEQYF. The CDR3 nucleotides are TGCGCCAGCAGCCAAGCAAGAGAGGGGCAGGGAGGTTCCTACGAGCAGTACTTC.